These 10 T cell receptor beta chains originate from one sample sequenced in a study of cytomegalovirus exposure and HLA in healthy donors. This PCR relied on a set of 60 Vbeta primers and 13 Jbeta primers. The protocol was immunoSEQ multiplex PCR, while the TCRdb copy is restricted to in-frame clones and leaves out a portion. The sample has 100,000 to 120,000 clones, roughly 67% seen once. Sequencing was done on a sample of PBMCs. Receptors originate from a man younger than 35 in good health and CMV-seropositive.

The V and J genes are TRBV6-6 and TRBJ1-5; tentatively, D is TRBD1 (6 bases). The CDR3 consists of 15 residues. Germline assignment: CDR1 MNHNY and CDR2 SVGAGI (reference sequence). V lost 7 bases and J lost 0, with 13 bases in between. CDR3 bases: TGTGCCAGCACCCCCTGGACAGATAGCAATCAGCCCCAGCATTTT. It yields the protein CASTPWTDSNQPQHF.

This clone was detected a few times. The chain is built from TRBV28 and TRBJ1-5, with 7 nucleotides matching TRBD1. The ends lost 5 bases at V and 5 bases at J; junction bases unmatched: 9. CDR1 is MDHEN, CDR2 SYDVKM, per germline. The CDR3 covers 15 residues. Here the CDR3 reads CASSPQGRIYQPQHF. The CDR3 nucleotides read TGTGCCAGCAGTCCACAGGGGCGGATCTATCAGCCCCAGCATTTT.

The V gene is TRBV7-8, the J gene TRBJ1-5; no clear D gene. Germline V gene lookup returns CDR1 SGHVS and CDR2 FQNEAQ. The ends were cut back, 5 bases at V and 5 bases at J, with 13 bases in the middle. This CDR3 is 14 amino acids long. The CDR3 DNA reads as TGTGCCAGCAGCGTCGGAGGGCCCGATCAGCCCCAGCATTTT. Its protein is CASSVGGPDQPQHF.

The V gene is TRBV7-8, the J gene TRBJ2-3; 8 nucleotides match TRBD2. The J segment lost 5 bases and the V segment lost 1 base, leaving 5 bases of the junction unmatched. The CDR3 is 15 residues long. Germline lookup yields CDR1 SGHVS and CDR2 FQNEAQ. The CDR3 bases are TGTGCCAGCAGCTTAGTCGGGGGGGCTCTAGATACGCAGTATTTT. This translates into CASSLVGGALDTQYF.

CDR3 bases: TGTGCCAGCAGCTTGAGCCAGGCTAATCTTAATTCACCCCTCCACTTT. Amino acids: CASSLSQANLNSPLHF. The rearrangement joins TRBV5-4 to TRBJ1-6; the D is unclear. V was clipped by 1 base and J by 6 bases, with 14 bases between them. Germline CDR1 reads SGHNT; CDR2 reads YYREEE (reference sequence). The CDR3 is 16 residues long.

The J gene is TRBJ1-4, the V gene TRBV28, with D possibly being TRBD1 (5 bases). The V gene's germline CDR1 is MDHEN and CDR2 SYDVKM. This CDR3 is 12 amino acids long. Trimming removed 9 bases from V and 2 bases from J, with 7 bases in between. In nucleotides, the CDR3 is TGTGCCAGTCGGGGGACTAATGAAAAACTGTTTTTT. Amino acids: CASRGTNEKLFF.

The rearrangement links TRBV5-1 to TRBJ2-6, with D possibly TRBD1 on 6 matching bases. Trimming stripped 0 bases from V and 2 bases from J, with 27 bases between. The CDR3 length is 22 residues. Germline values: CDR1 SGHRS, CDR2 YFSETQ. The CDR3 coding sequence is TGCGCCAGCAGCTTGGAAGGCAGGGGAGCATTCCGCCAAGAGGCTGGGGCCAACGTCCTGACTTTC. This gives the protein CASSLEGRGAFRQEAGANVLTF. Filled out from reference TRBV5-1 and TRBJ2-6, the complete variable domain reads KAGVTQTPRYLIKTRGQQVTLSCSPISGHRSVSWYQQTPGQGLQFLFEYFSETQRNKGNFPGRFSGRQFSNSRSEMNVSTLELGDSALYLCASSLEGRGAFRQEAGANVLTFGAGSRLTVL.

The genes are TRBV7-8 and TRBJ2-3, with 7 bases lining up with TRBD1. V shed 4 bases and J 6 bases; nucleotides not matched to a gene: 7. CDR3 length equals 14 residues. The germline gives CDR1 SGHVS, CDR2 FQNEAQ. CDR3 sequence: CASSSRGTVDTQYF. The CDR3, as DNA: TGTGCCAGCAGCTCCAGAGGGACAGTGGATACGCAGTATTTT.

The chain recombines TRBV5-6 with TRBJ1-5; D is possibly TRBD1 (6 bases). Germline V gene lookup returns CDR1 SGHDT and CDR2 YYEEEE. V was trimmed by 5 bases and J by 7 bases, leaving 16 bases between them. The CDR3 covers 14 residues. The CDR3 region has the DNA TGTGCCAGCAGTTCCACAGGGTATAAGCAGCCCCAGCATTTT. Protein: CASSSTGYKQPQHF.

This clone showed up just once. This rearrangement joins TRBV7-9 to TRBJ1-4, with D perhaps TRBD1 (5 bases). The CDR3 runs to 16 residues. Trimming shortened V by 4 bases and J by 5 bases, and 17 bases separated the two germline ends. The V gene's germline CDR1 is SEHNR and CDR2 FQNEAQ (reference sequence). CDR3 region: CASSSPSGTGNEKLFF. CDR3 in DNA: TGTGCCAGCAGCTCTCCCTCCGGGACTGGGAATGAAAAACTGTTTTTT.